This TCR beta chain was sequenced for a study of blood T cells in healthy people across ages. Alongside a J-beta primer mix, a sample-barcoded 5' primer served in a second PCR lasting about 7 to 12 cycles. In TCRdb, the 5' RACE reads were re-called with MiXCR into one record per CDR3 protein. The repertoire holds under 1,100,000 distinct CDR3 sequences, approximately 25% seen once, with approximately 0.7% in the top ten. The CDR3 runs 15 residues. CDR1 and CDR2 from the germline V gene are MGHRA and YSYEKL. The data were also submitted as part of a second study, on T cells of mothers and their children. That publication notes: Slightly higher, non-significant overlap characterized related mother-child pairs relative to unrelated pairs.

This sequence joins TRBV4-1 and TRBJ2-5, with 8 bases that match TRBD1. The end of the DNA is better explained by TRBJ2-7, so the J call may be wrong. The source material was blood. This clonotype was sampled from a girl aged 2 to 10 in good health. In nucleotides, the CDR3 is TGCGCCAGCAGCCAAGACGGACAGGGAGCCTACGAGCAGTACTTC. Translated: CASSQDGQGAYEQYF.